These T cell receptor beta chains were read from a single sample in a study of shared clonotypes between healthy human individuals. Libraries were prepared by immunoSEQ multiplex PCR; TCRdb keeps only in-frame clonotypes and omits some of them. The repertoire includes about 1.5 million clones, 95% to 99% of them detected once, and about 0.42% sits in the top ten. Sequencing was done on a sample of naive CD4+ T cells sorted from blood. These receptors all come from a man in his thirties or forties in good health. CDR3s include the opening cysteine and the closing phenylalanine or tryptophan.

TRBJ2-5 TRBV19 CASSTIAGEGTQYF
TRBJ2-5 TRBV10-2 CASTNRVETQYF
TRBJ1-4 TRBV4-1 CASSQGLTAVGEKLFF
TRBJ2-7 TRBV29-1 CSVDTPEGSSYEQYF
TRBJ2-3 TRBV19 CASSDGTDTQYF
TRBJ2-7 TRBV7-8 CASSLDSTAMGIWEQYF
TRBJ1-1 TRBV19 CASNPGQLTEAFF
TRBJ1-2 TRBV19 CASSIGGDEFPNYGYTF
TRBJ2-5 TRBV5-4 CASSLGQGRETQYF
TRBJ1-5 TRBV27 CASSPGPGESNQPQHF
TRBJ2-6 TRBV7-9 CASSLRLGTGSGANVLTF